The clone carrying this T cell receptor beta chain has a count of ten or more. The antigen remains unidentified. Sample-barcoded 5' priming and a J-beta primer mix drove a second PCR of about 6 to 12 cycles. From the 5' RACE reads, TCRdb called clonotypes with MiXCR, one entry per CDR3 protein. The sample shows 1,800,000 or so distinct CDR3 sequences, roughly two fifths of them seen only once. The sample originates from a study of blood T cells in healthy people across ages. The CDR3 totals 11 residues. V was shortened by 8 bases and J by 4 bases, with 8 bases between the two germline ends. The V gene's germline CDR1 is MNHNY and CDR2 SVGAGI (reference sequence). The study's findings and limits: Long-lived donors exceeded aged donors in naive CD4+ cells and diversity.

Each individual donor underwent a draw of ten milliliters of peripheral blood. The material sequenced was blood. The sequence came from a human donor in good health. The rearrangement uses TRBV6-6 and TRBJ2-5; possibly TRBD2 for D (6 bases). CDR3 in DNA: TGTGCCAGCTTGGGGGGAGAGACCCAGTACTTC. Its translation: CASLGGETQYF.